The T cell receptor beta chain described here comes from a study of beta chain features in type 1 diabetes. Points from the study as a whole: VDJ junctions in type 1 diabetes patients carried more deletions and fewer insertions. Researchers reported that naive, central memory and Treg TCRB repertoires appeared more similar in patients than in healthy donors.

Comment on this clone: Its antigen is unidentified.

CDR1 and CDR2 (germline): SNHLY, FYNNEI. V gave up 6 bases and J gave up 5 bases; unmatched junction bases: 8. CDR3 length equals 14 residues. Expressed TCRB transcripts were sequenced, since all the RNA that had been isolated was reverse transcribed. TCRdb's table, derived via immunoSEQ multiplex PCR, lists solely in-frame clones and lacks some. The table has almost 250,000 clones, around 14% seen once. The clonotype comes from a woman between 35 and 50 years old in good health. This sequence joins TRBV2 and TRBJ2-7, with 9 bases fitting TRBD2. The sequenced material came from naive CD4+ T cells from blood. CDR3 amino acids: CASRNSGGPDEQYF. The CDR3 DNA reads TGTGCCAGCAGGAATAGCGGGGGTCCTGACGAGCAGTACTTC.